The present T cell receptor (beta chain) was sequenced within a study of T cell responses to AZD1222 COVID-19 vaccine. The germline CDR1 and CDR2 sequences are SGDLS and YYNGEE. This CDR3 comprises 14 residues. V was pared by 6 bases and J by 2 bases, with 12 bases between. Sequencing used immunoSEQ multiplex PCR; TCRdb keeps in-frame clones, though not all of them. Counted here are about 140,000 clones, 88% occurring once; the ten biggest clones make up 2.5% to 3.5%. Concerning this clone: Its antigen is not identified.

General observations from the study: Unmutated variant regions are reportedly the target of nearly half of TCRs that are spike-specific. Most donors were white British and more were female, and clonal diversity was possibly underestimated.

This chain joins TRBV9 and TRBJ2-1; D possibly matches TRBD1 or TRBD2 (6 bases each). Source: peripheral blood, taken 28 days after the second AZD1222 dose. This receptor was obtained from an adult who received the AZD1222 COVID-19 vaccine. CDR3 region: CASNRGGTYNEQFF. Written as DNA, the CDR3 is TGTGCCAGCAACAGAGGGGGGACCTACAATGAGCAGTTCTTC.